This T cell receptor beta chain was found in a study of molecular identifiers for immune sequencing clone quantification. Whole-study findings and limits: Clonotypes topping 20 RNA copies carried over 97% of effector molecules but under 1% of naive ones.

TCRdb used MiXCR to reprocess the PCR reads, holding one entry per CDR3 protein. The profile covers about 40,000 distinct CDR3 sequences, with under 20% appearing a single time and 7% to 9% taken by the ten largest. About this clonotype itself: The antigen is undetermined. This may come from a read error, since a much larger clone is one base off.

CDR3 length: 17 amino acids. Germline CDR1 and CDR2: SGHDN and FVKESK. Material: naive CD8+ T cells from blood, with Jurkat cell RNA spiked in. The subset here: FACS-sorted CD8+CD4-CCR7+CD45RA+ naive T cells. This receptor was identified in a human donor in good health. Some libraries in this study had Jurkat cell RNA spiked in. The chain recombines TRBV14 with TRBJ2-7; tentative D call: TRBD1 (5 bases). CDR3 loop: CAGSQRTSFPDNYEQYF. The CDR3 DNA reads TGTGCCGGCAGCCAAAGAACAAGTTTCCCGGACAACTACGAGCAGTACTTC.